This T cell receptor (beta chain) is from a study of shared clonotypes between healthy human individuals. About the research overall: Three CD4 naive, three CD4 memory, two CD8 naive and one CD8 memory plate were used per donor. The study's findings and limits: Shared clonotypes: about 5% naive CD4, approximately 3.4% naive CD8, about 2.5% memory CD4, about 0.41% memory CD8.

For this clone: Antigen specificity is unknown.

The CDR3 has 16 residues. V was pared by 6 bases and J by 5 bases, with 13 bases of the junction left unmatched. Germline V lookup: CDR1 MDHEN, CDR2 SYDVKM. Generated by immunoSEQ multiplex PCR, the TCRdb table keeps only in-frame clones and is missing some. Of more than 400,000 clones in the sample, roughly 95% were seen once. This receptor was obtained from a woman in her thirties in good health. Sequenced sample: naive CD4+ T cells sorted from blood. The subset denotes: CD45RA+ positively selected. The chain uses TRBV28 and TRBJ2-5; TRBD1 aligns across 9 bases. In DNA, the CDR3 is TGTGCCAGCAGCCTACACACAGGGGGCGCGGGGGAGACCCAGTACTTC. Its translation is CASSLHTGGAGETQYF.